This T cell receptor beta chain came from a study of control samples from healthy donors and cancer patients. CDR3 length equals 16 residues. The V gene's germline CDR1 is MNHEY and CDR2 SVGAGI. V lost 2 bases and J lost 0, with 8 bases in between. The data were produced by immunoSEQ multiplex PCR, yet TCRdb's version contains in-frame clones alone and is incomplete. The sample consists of fewer than 200,000 clones, 80% to 95% of them appearing once. This chain uses TRBV6-5 with TRBJ1-6, with D unclear. The TCR was taken from a woman in her sixties or seventies in good health. Sequenced input: blood. The CDR3 loop reads CASSYGSSSYNSPLHF. CDR3 DNA sequence: TGTGCCAGCAGTTACGGCAGTAGCTCCTATAATTCACCCCTCCACTTT.